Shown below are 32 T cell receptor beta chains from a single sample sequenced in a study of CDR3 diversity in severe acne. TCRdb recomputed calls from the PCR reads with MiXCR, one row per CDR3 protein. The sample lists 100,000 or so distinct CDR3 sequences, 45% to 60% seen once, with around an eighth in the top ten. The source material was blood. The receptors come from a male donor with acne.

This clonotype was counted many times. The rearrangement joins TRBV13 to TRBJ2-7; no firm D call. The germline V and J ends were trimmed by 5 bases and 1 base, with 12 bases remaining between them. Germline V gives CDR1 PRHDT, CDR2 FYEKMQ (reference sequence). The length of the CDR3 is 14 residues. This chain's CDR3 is CASSKPGGSYEQYF. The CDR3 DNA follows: TGTGCCAGCAGCAAGCCGGGTGGGTCCTACGAGCAGTACTTC.

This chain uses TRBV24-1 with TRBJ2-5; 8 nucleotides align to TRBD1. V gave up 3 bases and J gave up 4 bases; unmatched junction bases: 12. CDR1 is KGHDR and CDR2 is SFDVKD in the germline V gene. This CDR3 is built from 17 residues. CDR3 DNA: TGTGCCACCAGTGATCGCGGACAGGGAGCAATCGGAGAGACCCAGTACTTC. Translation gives CATSDRGQGAIGETQYF.

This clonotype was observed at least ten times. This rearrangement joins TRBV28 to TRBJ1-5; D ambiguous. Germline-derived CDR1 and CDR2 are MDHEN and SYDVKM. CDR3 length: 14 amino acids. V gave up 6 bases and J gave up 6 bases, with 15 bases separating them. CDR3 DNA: TGTGCCAGCAGGATTGGGGTAATTATTCAGCCCCAGCATTTT. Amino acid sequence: CASRIGVIIQPQHF.

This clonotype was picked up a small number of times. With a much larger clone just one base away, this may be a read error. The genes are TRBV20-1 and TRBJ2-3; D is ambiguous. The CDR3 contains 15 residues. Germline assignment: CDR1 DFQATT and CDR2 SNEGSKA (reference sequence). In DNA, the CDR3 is TGCAGTGCTAGTCTGGCGGAGTTCCGCACAGATACGCGGTATTTT. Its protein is CSASLAEFRTDTRYF.

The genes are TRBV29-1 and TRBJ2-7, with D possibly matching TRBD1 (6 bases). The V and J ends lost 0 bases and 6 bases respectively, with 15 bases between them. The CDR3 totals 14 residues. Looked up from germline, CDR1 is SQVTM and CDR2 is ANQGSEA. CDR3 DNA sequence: TGCAGCGTTGAAGACGGGCAGGGGTTGGGCGAGCAGTACTTC. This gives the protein CSVEDGQGLGEQYF.

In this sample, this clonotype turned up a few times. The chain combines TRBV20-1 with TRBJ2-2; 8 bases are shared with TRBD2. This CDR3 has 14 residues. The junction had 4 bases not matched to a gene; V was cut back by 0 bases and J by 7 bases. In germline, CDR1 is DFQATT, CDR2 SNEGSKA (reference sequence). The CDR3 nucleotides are TGCAGTGCTAGAGATGTAACTAGCGGCGGGGAGCTGTTTTTT. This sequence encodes CSARDVTSGGELFF.

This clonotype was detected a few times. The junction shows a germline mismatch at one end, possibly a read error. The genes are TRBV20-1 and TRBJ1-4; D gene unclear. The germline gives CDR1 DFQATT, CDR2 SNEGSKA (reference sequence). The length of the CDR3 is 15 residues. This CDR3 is CGARARPGGNEKLFF. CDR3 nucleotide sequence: TGCGGTGCTAGAGCCCGACCAGGCGGCAATGAAAAACTGTTTTTT.

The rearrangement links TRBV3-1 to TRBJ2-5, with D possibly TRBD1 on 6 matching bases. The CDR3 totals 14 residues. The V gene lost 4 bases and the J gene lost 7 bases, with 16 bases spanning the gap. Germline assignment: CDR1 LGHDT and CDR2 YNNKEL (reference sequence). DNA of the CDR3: TGTGCCAGCAGCCCCCAACAGGGCCGGAGGACCCAGTACTTC. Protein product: CASSPQQGRRTQYF.

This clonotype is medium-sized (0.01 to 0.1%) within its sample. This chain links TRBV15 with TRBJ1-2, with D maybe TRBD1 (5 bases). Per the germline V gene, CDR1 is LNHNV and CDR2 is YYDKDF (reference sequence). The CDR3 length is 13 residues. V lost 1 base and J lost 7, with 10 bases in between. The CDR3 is CATSRGTFSGYTF. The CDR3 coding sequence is TGTGCCACCAGCAGAGGGACATTTTCTGGCTACACCTTC.

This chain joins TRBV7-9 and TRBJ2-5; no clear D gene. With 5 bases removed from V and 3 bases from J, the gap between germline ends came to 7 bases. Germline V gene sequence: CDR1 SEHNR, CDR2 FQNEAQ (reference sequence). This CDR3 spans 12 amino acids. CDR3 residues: CASSLPEETQYF. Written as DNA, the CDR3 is TGTGCCAGCAGCCTCCCCGAAGAGACCCAGTACTTC.

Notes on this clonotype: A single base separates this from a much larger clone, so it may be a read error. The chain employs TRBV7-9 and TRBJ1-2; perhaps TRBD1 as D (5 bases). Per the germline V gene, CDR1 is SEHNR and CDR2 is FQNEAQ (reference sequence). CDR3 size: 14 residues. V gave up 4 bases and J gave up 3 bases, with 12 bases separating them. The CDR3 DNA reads TGTGCCAGCAGCTCGGGACGGGGGTACTATGGCTACACCTTC. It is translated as CASSSGRGYYGYTF.

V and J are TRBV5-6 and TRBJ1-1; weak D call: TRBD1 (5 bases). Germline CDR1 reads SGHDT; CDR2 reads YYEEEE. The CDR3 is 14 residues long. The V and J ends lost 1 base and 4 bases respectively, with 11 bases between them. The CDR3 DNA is TGTGCCAGCAGCTTGTTTCAGGGTGGCACTGAAGCTTTCTTT. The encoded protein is CASSLFQGGTEAFF.

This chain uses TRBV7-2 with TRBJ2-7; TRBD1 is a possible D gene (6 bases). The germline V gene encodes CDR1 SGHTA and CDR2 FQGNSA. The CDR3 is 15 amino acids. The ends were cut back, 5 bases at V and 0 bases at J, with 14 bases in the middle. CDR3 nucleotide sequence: TGTGCCAGCAGCACAGGACAGCCGAACTCCTACGAGCAGTACTTC. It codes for CASSTGQPNSYEQYF.

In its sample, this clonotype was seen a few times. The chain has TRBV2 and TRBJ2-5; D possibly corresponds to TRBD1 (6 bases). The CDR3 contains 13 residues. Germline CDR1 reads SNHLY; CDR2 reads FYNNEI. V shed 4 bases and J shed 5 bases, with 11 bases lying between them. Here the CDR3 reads CASSVWGHETQYF. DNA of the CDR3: TGTGCCAGCAGTGTGTGGGGGCATGAGACCCAGTACTTC.

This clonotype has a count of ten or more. For the CDR3, the DNA is TGCAGCGTCCGGGACTATGCCTACGAGCAGTACTTC. Its protein is CSVRDYAYEQYF. The genes are TRBV29-1 and TRBJ2-7; 7 nucleotides align to TRBD2. Per germline, CDR1 SQVTM and CDR2 ANQGSEA. This CDR3 is 12 amino acids long. V lost 6 bases and J lost 2; bases outside the gene matches: 4.

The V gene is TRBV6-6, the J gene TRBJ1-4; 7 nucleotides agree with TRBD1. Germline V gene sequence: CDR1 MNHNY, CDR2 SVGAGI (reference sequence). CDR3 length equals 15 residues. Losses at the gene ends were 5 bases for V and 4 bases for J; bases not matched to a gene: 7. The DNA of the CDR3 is TGTGCCAGCAGTACACTGGGACAGAATAATGAAAAACTGTTTTTT. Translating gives CASSTLGQNNEKLFF.

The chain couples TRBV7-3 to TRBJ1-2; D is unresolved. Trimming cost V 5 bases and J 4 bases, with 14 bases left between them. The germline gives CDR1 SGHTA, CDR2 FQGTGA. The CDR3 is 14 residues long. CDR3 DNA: TGTGCCAGCAGCAGTGAGGGCGGGGTCTATGGCTACACCTTC. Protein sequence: CASSSEGGVYGYTF.

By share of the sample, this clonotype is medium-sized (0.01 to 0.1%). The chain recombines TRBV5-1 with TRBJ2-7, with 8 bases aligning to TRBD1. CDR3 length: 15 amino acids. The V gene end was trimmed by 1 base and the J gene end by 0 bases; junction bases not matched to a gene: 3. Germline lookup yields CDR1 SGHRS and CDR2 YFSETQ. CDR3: CASSLIGQGSYEQYF. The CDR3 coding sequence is TGCGCCAGCAGCTTGATCGGACAGGGCTCCTACGAGCAGTACTTC.

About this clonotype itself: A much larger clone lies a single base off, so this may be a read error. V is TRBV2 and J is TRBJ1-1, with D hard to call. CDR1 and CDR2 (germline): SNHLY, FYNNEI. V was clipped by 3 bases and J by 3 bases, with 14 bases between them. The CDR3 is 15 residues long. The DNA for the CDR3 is TGTGCCAGCAGTGACCACAGATTAATGGACACTGAAGCTTTCTTT. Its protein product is CASSDHRLMDTEAFF.

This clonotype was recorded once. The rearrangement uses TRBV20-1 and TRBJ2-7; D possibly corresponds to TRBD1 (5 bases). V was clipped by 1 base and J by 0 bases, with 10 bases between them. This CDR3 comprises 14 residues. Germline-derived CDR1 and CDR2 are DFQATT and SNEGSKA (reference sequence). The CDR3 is CSARGTRSSYEQYF. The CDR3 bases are TGCAGTGCTAGAGGGACAAGGAGCTCCTACGAGCAGTACTTC.

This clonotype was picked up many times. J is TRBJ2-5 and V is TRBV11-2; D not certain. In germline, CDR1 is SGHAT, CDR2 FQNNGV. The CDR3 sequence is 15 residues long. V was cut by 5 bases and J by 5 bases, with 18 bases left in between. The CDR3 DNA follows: TGTGCCAGCAGCCCGCTATACAATTTCGCGGAGACCCAGTACTTC. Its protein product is CASSPLYNFAETQYF.

CDR3 DNA: TGTGCCAGCAGTTACAGGGGGATCAGTGGCTACACCTTC. As protein: CASSYRGISGYTF. The chain links TRBV7-2 to TRBJ1-2; 8 bases agree with TRBD1. This CDR3 contains 13 residues. The germline CDR1 and CDR2 sequences are SGHTA and FQGNSA. V dropped 6 bases and J dropped 7; count of bases not matched to a gene: 7.

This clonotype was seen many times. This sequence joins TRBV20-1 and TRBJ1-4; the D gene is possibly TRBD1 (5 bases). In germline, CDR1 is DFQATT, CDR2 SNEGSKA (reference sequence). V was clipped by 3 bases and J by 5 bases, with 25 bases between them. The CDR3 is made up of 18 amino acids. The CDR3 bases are TGCAGTGCTAGCGACACCGGACACCCAGGCGGGGTAAATGAAAAACTGTTTTTT. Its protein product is CSASDTGHPGGVNEKLFF.

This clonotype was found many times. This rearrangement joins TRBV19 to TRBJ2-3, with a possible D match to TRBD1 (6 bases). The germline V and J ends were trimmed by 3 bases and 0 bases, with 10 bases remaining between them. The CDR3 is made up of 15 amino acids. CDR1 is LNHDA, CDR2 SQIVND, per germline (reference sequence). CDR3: CASSMRTVSTDTQYF. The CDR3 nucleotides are TGTGCCAGTAGTATGAGGACAGTGAGCACAGATACGCAGTATTTT.

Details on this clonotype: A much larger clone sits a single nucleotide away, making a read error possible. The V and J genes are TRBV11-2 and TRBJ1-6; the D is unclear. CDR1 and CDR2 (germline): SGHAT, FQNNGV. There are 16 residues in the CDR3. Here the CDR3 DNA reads TGTGCCAGCAGCCTCCCGGCCCTTAGGAAGGGTTCACCCCCCCACTTT. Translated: CASSLPALRKGSPPHF. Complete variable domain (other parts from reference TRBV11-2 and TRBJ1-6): EAGVAQSPRYKIIEKRQSVAFWCNPISGHATLYWYQQILGQGPKLLIQFQNNGVVDDSQLPKDRFSAERLKGVDSTLKIQPAKLEDSAVYLCASSLPALRKGSPPHFGNGTRLTVT.

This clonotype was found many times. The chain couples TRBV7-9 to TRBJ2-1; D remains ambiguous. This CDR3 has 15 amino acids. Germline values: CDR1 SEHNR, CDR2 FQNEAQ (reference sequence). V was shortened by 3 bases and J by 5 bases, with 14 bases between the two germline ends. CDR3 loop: CASSFPPPADNEQFF. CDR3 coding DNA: TGTGCCAGCAGCTTCCCCCCCCCAGCTGACAATGAGCAGTTCTTC.

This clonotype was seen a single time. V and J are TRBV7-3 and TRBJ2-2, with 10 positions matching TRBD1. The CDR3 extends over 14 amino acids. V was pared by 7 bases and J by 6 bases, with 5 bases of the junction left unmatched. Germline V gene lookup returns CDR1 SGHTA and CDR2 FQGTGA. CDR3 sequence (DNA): TGTGCCAGCACGGGACAGGGGTTTGCCGGGGAGCTGTTTTTT. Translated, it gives CASTGQGFAGELFF.

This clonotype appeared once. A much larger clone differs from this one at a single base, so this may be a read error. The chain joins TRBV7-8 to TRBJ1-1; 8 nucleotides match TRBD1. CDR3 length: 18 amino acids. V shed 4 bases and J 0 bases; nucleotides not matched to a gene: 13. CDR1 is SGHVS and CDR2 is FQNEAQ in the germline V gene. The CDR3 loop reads CASSSRTGSRGVNTEAFF. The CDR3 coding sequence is TGTGCCAGCAGCTCACGGACAGGGAGCCGAGGGGTGAACACTGAAGCTTTCTTT.

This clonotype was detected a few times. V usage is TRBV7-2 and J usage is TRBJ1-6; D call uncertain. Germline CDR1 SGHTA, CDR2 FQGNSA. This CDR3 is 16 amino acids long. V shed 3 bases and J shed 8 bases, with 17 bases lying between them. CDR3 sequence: CASSFHLVGEDSPLHF. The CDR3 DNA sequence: TGTGCCAGCAGCTTTCATCTCGTTGGGGAAGATTCACCCCTCCACTTT.

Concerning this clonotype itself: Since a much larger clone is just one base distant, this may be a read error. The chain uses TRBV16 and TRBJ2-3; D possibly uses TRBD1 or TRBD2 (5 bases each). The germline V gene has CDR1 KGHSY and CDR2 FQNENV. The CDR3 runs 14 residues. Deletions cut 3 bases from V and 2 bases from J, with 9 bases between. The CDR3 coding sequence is TGTGCCAGCAGCCATGGAGGACACACAGATACGCAGTATTTT. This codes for CASSHGGHTDTQYF.

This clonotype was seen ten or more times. CDR3 nucleotides: TGTGCCAGCGGCGCGGGAAAGACCCAGTACTTC. This sequence encodes CASGAGKTQYF. The chain employs TRBV5-6 and TRBJ2-5; D perhaps matches TRBD2 (6 bases). The CDR3 sequence is 11 residues long. CDR1 SGHDT and CDR2 YYEEEE come from the germline V gene. Trimming cost V 7 bases and J 6 bases, with 10 bases left between them.

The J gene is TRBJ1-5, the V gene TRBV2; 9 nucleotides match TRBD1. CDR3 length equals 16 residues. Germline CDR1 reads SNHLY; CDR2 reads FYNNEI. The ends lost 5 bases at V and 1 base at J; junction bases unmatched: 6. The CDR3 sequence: CASSLWDRESNQPQHF. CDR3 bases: TGTGCCAGCAGTTTATGGGACAGGGAGAGCAATCAGCCCCAGCATTTT.